These 3 T cell receptor beta chains originate from one sample sequenced in a study of shared clonotypes between healthy human individuals. Here immunoSEQ multiplex PCR was the method, and the copy in TCRdb shows in-frame clones only, minus some. Among almost 750,000 clones, approximately 72% were seen once, and the ten largest hold approximately 2%. Sample: memory CD4+ T cells sorted from blood. Subset of the sample: CD45RA-negative fraction. The receptor set was obtained from a woman under 40 in good health.

This clone was seen more than once but under ten times. The rearrangement uses TRBV6-5 and TRBJ2-3; either TRBD1 or TRBD2 may supply D (5 bases each). The germline CDR1 and CDR2 sequences are MNHEY and SVGAGI. The ends were cut back, 6 bases at V and 3 bases at J, with 16 bases in the middle. The CDR3 covers 15 residues. As DNA, the CDR3 is TGTGCCAGCAGAGGACAAGGACTGACAACAGATACGCAGTATTTT. Translated: CASRGQGLTTDTQYF.

The chain employs TRBV6-5 and TRBJ1-5; D perhaps matches TRBD1 (6 bases). Per germline, CDR1 MNHEY and CDR2 SVGAGI. This CDR3 is built from 15 residues. The V end lost 3 bases, the J end lost 3 bases, and 12 bases lay between the germline ends. CDR3 sequence reads: CASSYKGVHNQPQHF. The CDR3 bases are TGTGCCAGCAGTTATAAGGGGGTACACAATCAGCCCCAGCATTTT.

The genes are TRBV7-9 and TRBJ2-5; D call uncertain. The CDR3 covers 13 residues. The germline gives CDR1 SEHNR, CDR2 FQNEAQ (reference sequence). Trimming cost V 0 bases and J 4 bases, with 6 bases left between them. The CDR3 nucleotides are TGTGCCAGCAGCTTAGCAGGGATAGAGACCCAGTACTTC. Translating it yields CASSLAGIETQYF.